This TCR beta chain was sequenced in a study of T cell repertoires in cytomegalovirus infection. MiXCR was run by TCRdb on the reads, yielding one entry per CDR3 protein. The sample shows more than 150,000 distinct CDR3 sequences, roughly 15% of them seen only once. Trimming pared 5 bases from V and 3 bases from J, leaving 12 bases between. CDR1 is SGHAT, CDR2 FQDESV, per germline (reference sequence). The CDR3 covers 14 residues. The sequence was collected from a human donor in good health (CMV status not recorded). Some clones in this sample may be carry-over from other donors' samples. Material: CD8+ T cells from PBMCs. The chain has TRBV11-1 and TRBJ2-3; a weak D match, TRBD1 (6 bases). The CDR3 region is CASSLTGMTDTQYF. CDR3 DNA sequence: TGTGCCAGCAGCCTCACAGGGATGACAGATACGCAGTATTTT.